These T cell receptor beta chains were read from a single sample in a study of CD8 T cells in Susac syndrome. Each CDR3 protein is one row after TCRdb ran MiXCR on the immunoSEQ multiplex PCR reads. The profile shows more than 150,000 distinct CDR3 sequences, roughly 94% of them singletons. Input material: CD8+ T cells from PBMCs. The receptors here all came from a human donor with Susac syndrome. The CDR3 runs from the conserved cysteine through the conserved F or W. The D gene is left open where the match is weak. Expanded clones are given a class, and other clones once, few, many or no size at all.

D: TRBD2; size: once; J: TRBJ2-1; V: TRBV5-1; CDR3: CASTPLAGGNEQFF; DNA: TGCGCCAGTACCCCTCTAGCGGGAGGCAATGAGCAGTTCTTC
D: -; size: -; J: TRBJ2-5; V: TRBV7-2; CDR3: CASIPDIQETQYF; DNA: TGTGCCAGCATCCCGGACATACAAGAGACCCAGTACTTC
D: TRBD1; size: -; J: TRBJ2-5; V: TRBV7-3; CDR3: CASSWTGGWQETQYF; DNA: TGTGCCAGCAGCTGGACAGGGGGCTGGCAAGAGACCCAGTACTTC
D: -; size: -; J: TRBJ2-3; V: TRBV14; CDR3: CASSLGTIETDTQYF; DNA: TGTGCCAGCAGCCTAGGGACAATCGAGACAGATACGCAGTATTTT
D: TRBD2; size: -; J: TRBJ2-3; V: TRBV6-5; CDR3: CASSSPGLRTDTQYF; DNA: TGTGCCAGCAGTTCACCGGGACTACGCACAGATACGCAGTATTTT
D: -; size: -; J: TRBJ1-1; V: TRBV4-2; CDR3: CASSQERQNTEAFF; DNA: TGTGCCAGCAGCCAAGAGCGACAGAACACTGAAGCTTTCTTT
D: -; size: few; J: TRBJ2-7; V: TRBV7-2; CDR3: CASSLDLDYEQYF; DNA: TGTGCCAGCAGCTTAGACCTAGACTACGAGCAGTACTTC
D: -; size: -; J: TRBJ1-1; V: TRBV9; CDR3: CASSSSGDTEAFF; DNA: TGTGCCAGCAGCTCTAGTGGGGACACTGAAGCTTTCTTT
D: -; size: -; J: TRBJ2-1; V: TRBV5-6; CDR3: CASSLGYGSSYNEQFF; DNA: TGTGCCAGCAGCTTGGGATACGGGAGCTCCTACAATGAGCAGTTCTTC
D: -; size: -; J: TRBJ2-3; V: TRBV4-1; CDR3: CASSQDLGLMGTQYF; DNA: TGCGCCAGCAGCCAAGATCTAGGGTTGATGGGTACGCAGTATTTT
D: -; size: -; J: TRBJ1-1; V: TRBV15; CDR3: CATSSGSMNTEAFF; DNA: TGTGCCACCAGCAGCGGGTCAATGAACACTGAAGCTTTCTTT